A selection of T cell receptor beta chains follows, all from one sample in a study of T cell repertoires in cytomegalovirus infection. For these TCRs, the target antigens are not known. TCRdb analysed the reads with MiXCR anew, one entry per CDR3 protein. In the table there are about 71,000 distinct CDR3 sequences, 20% to 25% of which are singletons. This material consisted of CD8+ T cells from cultured PBMCs, taken from culture after CMV antigen stimulation. Source of these receptors: a human donor in good health (CMV status not recorded). Some clones in this sample may be carry-over from other donors' samples. Both conserved end residues are part of each CDR3. D genes are given only for firm matches. Clone sizes are given selectively: once, few, many, or a class where the clone is expanded.

V gene	D gene	clone size	J gene	CDR3 DNA	CDR3 protein
TRBV6-8	TRBD1	NA	TRBJ1-6	TGTGCCAGCAGTCCAATTGGACAGGGAGCACATTCACCCCTCCACTTT	CASSPIGQGAHSPLHF
TRBV7-2	NA	few	TRBJ2-3	TGTGCCAGCAGCGCTCCAGAACGCAGTCTGTTCACAGATACGCAGTATTTT	CASSAPERSLFTDTQYF
TRBV7-8	NA	NA	TRBJ2-7	TGTGCCAGCAGCTTCCGGGTCCCAGGTCGCGAGCAGTACTTC	CASSFRVPGREQYF
TRBV27	TRBD1	NA	TRBJ2-7	TGTGCCAGCAGTACGCCCCCGGGACAGGGGGCCTACTACGAGCAGTACTTC	CASSTPPGQGAYYEQYF
TRBV7-6	NA	few	TRBJ1-2	TGTGCCAGCAGCCTAACAGGGAAGGATGGCTACACCTTC	CASSLTGKDGYTF
TRBV7-9	NA	NA	TRBJ2-7	TGTGCCAGCAGCCCTGGCGGGGCCTACGAGCAGTACTTC	CASSPGGAYEQYF
TRBV4-1	NA	NA	TRBJ1-2	TGCGCCAGCAGCCAAGGGGCAGGAGGCTACACCTTC	CASSQGAGGYTF
TRBV28	NA	NA	TRBJ1-6	TGTGCCAGCAGCCGGGACGCTCAGGGTTCACCCCTCCACTTT	CASSRDAQGSPLHF
TRBV6-1	NA	NA	TRBJ2-4	TGTGCCAGCAGTGAAAGTACAGCCTGGCTAGCCAAAAACATTCAGTACTTC	CASSESTAWLAKNIQYF
TRBV6-2/TRBV6-3	NA	NA	TRBJ1-5	TGTGCCACCCACCGTGGTTTTAGCAATCAGCCCCAGCATTTT	CATHRGFSNQPQHF
TRBV6-2/TRBV6-3	TRBD2	NA	TRBJ2-3	TGTGCCAGCACGCGGGGGACTACAGATACGCAGTATTTT	CASTRGTTDTQYF
TRBV27	TRBD1	NA	TRBJ1-2	TGTGCCAGCAGTCCGGGAGAGACAGGGGCGACCCCATTCTATGGCTACACCTTC	CASSPGETGATPFYGYTF
TRBV5-1	NA	few	TRBJ1-6	TGCGCCAGCAGCCCAGACAGTTATAATTCACCCCTCCACTTT	CASSPDSYNSPLHF
TRBV4-3	NA	once	TRBJ2-1	TGCGCCAGCAGCCAAGATAAGTGGCAGGTCGACTACAATGAGCAGTTCTTC	CASSQDKWQVDYNEQFF
TRBV7-7	TRBD1	few	TRBJ2-3	TGTGCCAGCAGTTTCCGGACAGGGGGAACAGATACGCAGTATTTT	CASSFRTGGTDTQYF
TRBV6-5	NA	NA	TRBJ2-5	TGTGCCAGCAGTTACTATCCGGGCTCCCAAGAGACCCAGTACTTC	CASSYYPGSQETQYF
TRBV27	NA	NA	TRBJ1-1	TGTGCCAGCAGTTCCCCGTTCAACACTGAAGCTTTCTTT	CASSSPFNTEAFF
TRBV7-2	NA	NA	TRBJ2-6	TGTGCCAGCAGCTTTCTAGAGGGTACTGGGGCCAACGTCCTGACTTTC	CASSFLEGTGANVLTF
TRBV7-2	TRBD2	NA	TRBJ2-1	TGTGCCAGCAGCTTAGGGGCCCCTAGCGGGACCTACAATGAGCAGTTCTTC	CASSLGAPSGTYNEQFF